The clone carrying this TCR beta chain was seen at least ten times. Antigen unknown. The CDR3 contains 15 residues. Germline V gene data show CDR1 as MNHEY and CDR2 as SVGAGI. Trimming shortened V by 0 bases and J by 4 bases, and 13 bases separated the two germline ends. Unique molecular identifiers were incorporated when the TCRbeta library was constructed. Using its own MiXCR run on the PCR reads, TCRdb lists one record per CDR3 protein. Among around 700,000 distinct CDR3 sequences listed, 13% were seen once. This specimen comes from a study of T-cell reconstitution after alpha-beta-depleted transplantation in children. The study's findings and limits: Expanded graft clones, several hundred of them, were reportedly the source of alpha-beta T cells about two months after transplant. Newly generated T cells supplied most T-cell counts and diversity one year post-transplant. For some patients, TCRbeta diversity was high at day 60 because of recipient T cells and thymic progenitors that survived.

The sequencing used PBMCs, collected before TCRalphabeta/CD19-depleted stem cell transplant. The clonotype was recovered from a girl aged 2-10 years with congenital amegakaryocytic thrombocytopenia, due to receive a stem cell transplant. The gene calls are TRBV6-5 and TRBJ2-7; D possibly corresponds to TRBD2 (6 bases). This CDR3 is CASSYSGTPLYEQYF. The DNA for the CDR3 is TGTGCCAGCAGTTACTCGGGGACTCCTCTTTACGAGCAGTACTTC.